Listed below are T cell receptor beta chains from one sample, sequenced in a study of monozygotic twins with cystic fibrosis. The repertoire was sequenced with immunoSEQ multiplex PCR; TCRdb's copy has only in-frame clones and lacks some. The table records approximately 11,000 clones, about 96% of them present only once. Material: blood. The receptors stem from a boy aged 5-17 years with cystic fibrosis. The CDR3 runs from the conserved cysteine through the conserved F or W.

v_call	j_call	cdr3_aa
TRBV10-3	TRBJ2-2	CAISDGGDTGELFF
TRBV19	TRBJ2-7	CASSVQGGSYEQYF
TRBV29-1	TRBJ1-2	CSVEGAGTGGNYGYTF
TRBV7-6	TRBJ1-6	CASSLRQDSYNSPLHF
TRBV5-6	TRBJ2-1	CASSLAPTYNEQFF
TRBV10-2	TRBJ2-1	CASSPLGNEQFF
TRBV6-6	TRBJ2-3	CASLEGGTHTQYF
TRBV6-5	TRBJ1-1	CASRTSGREDTEAFF
TRBV19	TRBJ2-7	CASSYRNYEQYF
TRBV6-5	TRBJ1-4	CASSYAWYEKLFF
TRBV2	TRBJ2-3	CASSLIGGGAQYF
TRBV28	TRBJ1-2	CASSPHPSLNYGYTF
TRBV6-1	TRBJ1-1	CASSVVTWDTEAFF
TRBV28	TRBJ1-5	CASSFPERTGAGNQPQHF
TRBV1	TRBJ2-1	CTSSQAKSGGYNEQFF
TRBV28	TRBJ2-7	CASSLAGGKYEQYF
TRBV10-3	TRBJ2-7	CAIKGKGTGIICWSTAPVICEQYF
TRBV20-1	TRBJ1-1	CSAGNSEAFF
TRBV6-1	TRBJ2-2	CASSESGRAVTWLFF
TRBV7-9	TRBJ1-1	CATPGGDQGALNTEAFF
TRBV19	TRBJ2-2	CASSITGATNTGELFF
TRBV19	TRBJ1-1	CASSKDVRIEAFF
TRBV6-6	TRBJ2-1	CASSFTTIGDEQFF
TRBV18	TRBJ1-1	CASSPRGGTNTEAFF
TRBV7-9	TRBJ1-4	CASSRGTGGEKLFF
TRBV19	TRBJ1-2	CASKIGPGLNYGYTF
TRBV7-6	TRBJ1-2	CASSPWPRGSNYGYTF
TRBV18	TRBJ1-1	CASSPGSVDTEAFF
TRBV7-2	TRBJ2-1	CASSFLGGHGPDEQFF
TRBV27	TRBJ1-3	CASSLTASSGNTIYF
TRBV11-2	TRBJ2-7	CASSWTVTGEQYF
TRBV7-9	TRBJ1-3	CASSLENTIYF
TRBV9	TRBJ2-1	CASSVGSERVEQFF